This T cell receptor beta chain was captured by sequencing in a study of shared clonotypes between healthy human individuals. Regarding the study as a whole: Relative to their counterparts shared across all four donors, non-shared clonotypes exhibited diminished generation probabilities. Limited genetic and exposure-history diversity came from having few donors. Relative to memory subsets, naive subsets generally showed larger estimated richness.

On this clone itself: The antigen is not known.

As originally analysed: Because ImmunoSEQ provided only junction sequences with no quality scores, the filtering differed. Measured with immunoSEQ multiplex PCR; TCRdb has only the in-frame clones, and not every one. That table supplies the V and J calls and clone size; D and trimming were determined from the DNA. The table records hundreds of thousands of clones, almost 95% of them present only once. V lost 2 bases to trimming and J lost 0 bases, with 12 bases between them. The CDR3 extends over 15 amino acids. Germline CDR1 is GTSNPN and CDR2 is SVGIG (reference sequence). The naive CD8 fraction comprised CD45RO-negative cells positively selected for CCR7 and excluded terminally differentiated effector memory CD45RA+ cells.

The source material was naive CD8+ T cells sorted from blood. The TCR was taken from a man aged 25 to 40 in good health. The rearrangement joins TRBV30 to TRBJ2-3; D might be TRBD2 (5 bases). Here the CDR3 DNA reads TGTGCCTGGAGTTGGCCAGCGGCCAGCACAGATACGCAGTATTTT. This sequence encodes CAWSWPAASTDTQYF. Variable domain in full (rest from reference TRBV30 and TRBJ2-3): SQTIHQWPATLVQPVGSPLSLECTVEGTSNPNLYWYRQAAGRGLQLLFYSVGIGQISSEVPQNLSASRPQDRQFILSSKKLLLSDSGFYLCAWSWPAASTDTQYFGPGTRLTVL.